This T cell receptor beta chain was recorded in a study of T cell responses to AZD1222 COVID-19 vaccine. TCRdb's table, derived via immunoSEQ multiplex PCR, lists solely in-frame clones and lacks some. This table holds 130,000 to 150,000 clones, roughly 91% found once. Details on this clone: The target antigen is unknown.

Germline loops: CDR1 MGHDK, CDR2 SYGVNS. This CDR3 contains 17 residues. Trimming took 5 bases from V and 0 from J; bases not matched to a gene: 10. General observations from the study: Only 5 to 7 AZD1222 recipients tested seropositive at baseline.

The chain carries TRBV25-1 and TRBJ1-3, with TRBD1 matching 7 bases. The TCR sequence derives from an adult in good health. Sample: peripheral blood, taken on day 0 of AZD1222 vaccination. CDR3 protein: CASSPPGTDFSGNTIYF. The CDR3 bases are TGTGCCAGCAGTCCACCAGGGACAGACTTCTCTGGAAACACCATATATTTT.